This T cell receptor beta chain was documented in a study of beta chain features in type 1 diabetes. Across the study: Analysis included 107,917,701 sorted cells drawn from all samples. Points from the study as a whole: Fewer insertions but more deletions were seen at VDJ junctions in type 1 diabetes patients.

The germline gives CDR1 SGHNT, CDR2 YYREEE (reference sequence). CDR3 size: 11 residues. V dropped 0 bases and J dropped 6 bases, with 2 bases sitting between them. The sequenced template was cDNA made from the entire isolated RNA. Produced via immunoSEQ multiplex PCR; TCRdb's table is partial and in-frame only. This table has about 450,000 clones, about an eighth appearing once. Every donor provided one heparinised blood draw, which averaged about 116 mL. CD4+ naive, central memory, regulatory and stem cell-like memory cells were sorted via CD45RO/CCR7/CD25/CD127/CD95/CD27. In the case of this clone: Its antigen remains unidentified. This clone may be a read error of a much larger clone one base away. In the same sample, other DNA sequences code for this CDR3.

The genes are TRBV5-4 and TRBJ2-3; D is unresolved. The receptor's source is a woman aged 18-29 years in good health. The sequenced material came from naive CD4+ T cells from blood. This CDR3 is CASSLADTQYF. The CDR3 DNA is TGTGCCAGCAGCTTGGCGGATACGCAGTATTTT.